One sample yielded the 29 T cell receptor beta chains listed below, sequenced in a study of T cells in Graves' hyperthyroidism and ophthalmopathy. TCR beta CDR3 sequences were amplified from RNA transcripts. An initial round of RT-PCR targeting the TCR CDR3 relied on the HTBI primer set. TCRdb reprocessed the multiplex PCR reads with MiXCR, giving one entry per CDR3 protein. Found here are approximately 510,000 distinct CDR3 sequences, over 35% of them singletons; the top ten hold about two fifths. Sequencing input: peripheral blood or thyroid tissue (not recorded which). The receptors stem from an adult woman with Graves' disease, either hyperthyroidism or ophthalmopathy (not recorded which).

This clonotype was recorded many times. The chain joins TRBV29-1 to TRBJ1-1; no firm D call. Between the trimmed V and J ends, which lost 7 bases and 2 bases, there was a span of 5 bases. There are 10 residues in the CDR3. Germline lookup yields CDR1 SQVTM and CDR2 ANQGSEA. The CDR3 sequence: CSDGNTEAFF. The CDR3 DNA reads TGCAGCGACGGTAACACTGAAGCTTTCTTT.

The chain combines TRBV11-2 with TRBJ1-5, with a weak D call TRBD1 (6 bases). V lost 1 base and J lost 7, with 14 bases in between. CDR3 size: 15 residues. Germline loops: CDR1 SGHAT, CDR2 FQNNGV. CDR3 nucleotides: TGTGCCAGCAGCTTAGGAGGACAGTATGGGCAGCCCCAGCATTTT. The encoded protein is CASSLGGQYGQPQHF.

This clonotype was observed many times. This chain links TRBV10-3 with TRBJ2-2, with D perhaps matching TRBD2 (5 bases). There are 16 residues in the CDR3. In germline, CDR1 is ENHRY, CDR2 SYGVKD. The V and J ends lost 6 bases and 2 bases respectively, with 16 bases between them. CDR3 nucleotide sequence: TGTGCCATCAGCCCTTCAGTCGGGGTAAACACCGGGGAGCTGTTTTTT. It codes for CAISPSVGVNTGELFF.

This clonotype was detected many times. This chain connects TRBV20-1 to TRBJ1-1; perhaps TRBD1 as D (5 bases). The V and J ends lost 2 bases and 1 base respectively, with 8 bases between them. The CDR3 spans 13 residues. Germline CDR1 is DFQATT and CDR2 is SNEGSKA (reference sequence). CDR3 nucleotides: TGCAGTGCTAGAAAGACAGCGAACACTGAAGCTTTCTTT. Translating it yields CSARKTANTEAFF.

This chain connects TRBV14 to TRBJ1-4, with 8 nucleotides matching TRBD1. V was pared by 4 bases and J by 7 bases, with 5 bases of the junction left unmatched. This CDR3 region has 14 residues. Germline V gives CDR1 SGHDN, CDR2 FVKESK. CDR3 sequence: CASSRRGLSEKLFF. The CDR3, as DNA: TGTGCCAGCAGCCGCAGGGGGCTTAGTGAAAAACTGTTTTTT. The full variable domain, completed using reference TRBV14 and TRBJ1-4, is EAGVTQFPSHSVIEKGQTVTLRCDPISGHDNLYWYRRVMGKEIKFLLHFVKESKQDESGMPNNRFLAERTGGTYSTLKVQPAELEDSGVYFCASSRRGLSEKLFFGSGTQLSVL.

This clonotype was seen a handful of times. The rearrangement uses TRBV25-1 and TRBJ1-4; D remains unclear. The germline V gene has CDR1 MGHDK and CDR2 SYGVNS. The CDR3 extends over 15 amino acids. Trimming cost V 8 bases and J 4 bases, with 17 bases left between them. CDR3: CASAREMGINEKLFF. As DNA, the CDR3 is TGTGCCAGCGCTCGGGAGATGGGCATTAATGAAAAACTGTTTTTT.

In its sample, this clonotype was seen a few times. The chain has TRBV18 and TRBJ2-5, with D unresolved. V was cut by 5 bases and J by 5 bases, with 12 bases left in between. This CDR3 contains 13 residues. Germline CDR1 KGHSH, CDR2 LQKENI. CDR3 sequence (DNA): TGTGCCAGCTCAAGTTTGGTGAGCGAGACCCAGTACTTC. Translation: CASSSLVSETQYF.

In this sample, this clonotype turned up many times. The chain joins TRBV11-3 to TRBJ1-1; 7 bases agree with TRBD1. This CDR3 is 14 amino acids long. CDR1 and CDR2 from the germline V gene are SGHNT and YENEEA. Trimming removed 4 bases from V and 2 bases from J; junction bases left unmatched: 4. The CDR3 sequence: CASSSGQDNTEAFF. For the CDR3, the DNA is TGTGCCAGCAGCTCTGGACAGGATAACACTGAAGCTTTCTTT.

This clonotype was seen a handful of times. CDR3 protein: CASSFGTRADYEQYF. CDR3 nucleotide sequence: TGTGCCAGCAGTTTCGGGACCCGGGCGGACTACGAGCAGTACTTC. The rearrangement uses TRBV28 and TRBJ2-7; D could derive from TRBD1 or TRBD2 (5 bases each). The CDR3 loop spans 15 amino acids. The ends were cut back, 3 bases at V and 3 bases at J, with 15 bases in the middle. Looked up from germline, CDR1 is MDHEN and CDR2 is SYDVKM.

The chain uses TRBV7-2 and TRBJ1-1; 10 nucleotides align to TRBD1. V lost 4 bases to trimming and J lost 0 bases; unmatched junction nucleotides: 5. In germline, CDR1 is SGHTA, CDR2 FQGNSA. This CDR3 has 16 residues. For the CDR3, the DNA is TGTGCCAGCAGCTGGGGGACAGGGGTCATGAACACTGAAGCTTTCTTT. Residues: CASSWGTGVMNTEAFF.

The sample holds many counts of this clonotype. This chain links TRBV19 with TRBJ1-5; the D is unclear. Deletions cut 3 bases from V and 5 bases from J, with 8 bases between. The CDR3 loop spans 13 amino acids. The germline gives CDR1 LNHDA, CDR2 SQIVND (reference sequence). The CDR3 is CASSIQVDQPQHF. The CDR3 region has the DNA TGTGCCAGTAGTATCCAGGTCGATCAGCCCCAGCATTTT.

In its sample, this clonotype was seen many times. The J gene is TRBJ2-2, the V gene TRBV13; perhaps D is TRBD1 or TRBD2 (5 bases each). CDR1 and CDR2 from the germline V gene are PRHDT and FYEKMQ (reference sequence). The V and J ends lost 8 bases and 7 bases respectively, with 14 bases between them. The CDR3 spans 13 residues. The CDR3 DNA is TGTGCCAGCTGGCAGGGACGGATCGGGGAGCTGTTTTTT. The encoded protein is CASWQGRIGELFF.

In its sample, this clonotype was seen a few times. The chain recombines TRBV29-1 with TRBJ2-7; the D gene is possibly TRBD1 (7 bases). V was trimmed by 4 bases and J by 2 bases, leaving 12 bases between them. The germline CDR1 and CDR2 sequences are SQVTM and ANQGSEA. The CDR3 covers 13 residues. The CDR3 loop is CSVARGRTYEQYF. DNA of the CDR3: TGCAGCGTTGCCAGGGGGAGGACCTACGAGCAGTACTTC.

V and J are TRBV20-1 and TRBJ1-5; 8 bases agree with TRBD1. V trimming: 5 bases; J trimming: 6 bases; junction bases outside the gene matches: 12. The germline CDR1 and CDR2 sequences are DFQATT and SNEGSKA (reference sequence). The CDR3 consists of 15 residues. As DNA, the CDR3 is TGCAGTGCTCCTAACCGCAGGGGGCCGAGTCAGCCCCAGCATTTT. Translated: CSAPNRRGPSQPQHF.

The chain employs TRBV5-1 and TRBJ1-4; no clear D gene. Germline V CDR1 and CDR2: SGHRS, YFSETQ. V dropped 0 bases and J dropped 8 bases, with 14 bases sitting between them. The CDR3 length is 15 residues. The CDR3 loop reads CASSLVAGEREKLFF. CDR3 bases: TGCGCCAGCAGCTTGGTGGCCGGCGAGAGGGAAAAACTGTTTTTT.

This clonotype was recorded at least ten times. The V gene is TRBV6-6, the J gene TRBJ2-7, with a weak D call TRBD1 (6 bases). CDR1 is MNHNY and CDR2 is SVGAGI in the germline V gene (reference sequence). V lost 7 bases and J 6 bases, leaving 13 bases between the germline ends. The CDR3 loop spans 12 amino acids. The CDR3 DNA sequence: TGTGCCAGCAACGAGGTAGGGGGCGAGCAGTACTTC. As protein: CASNEVGGEQYF.

CDR3 residues: CASSLALGTEQFF. The CDR3 nucleotides are TGTGCCAGCAGCTTAGCGCTTGGGACTGAGCAGTTCTTC. The chain joins TRBV11-1 to TRBJ2-1; D possibly uses TRBD1 or TRBD2 (5 bases each). Trimming took off 0 bases at V and 9 bases at J, with 9 bases between the two ends. Germline-derived CDR1 and CDR2 are SGHAT and FQDESV (reference sequence). The CDR3 consists of 13 residues.

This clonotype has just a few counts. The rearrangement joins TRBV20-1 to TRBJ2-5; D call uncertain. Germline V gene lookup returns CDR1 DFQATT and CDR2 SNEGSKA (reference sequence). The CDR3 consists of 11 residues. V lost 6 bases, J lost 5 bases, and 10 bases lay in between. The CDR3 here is CSALAAETQYF. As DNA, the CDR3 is TGCAGTGCCCTTGCGGCGGAGACCCAGTACTTC.

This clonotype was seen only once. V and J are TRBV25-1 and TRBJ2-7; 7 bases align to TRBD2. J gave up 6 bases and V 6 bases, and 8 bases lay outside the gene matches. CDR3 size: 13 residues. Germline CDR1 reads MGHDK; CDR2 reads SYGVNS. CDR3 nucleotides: TGTGCCAGCAGCCGCGGGGGATCGCTCGAGCAGTACTTC. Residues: CASSRGGSLEQYF.

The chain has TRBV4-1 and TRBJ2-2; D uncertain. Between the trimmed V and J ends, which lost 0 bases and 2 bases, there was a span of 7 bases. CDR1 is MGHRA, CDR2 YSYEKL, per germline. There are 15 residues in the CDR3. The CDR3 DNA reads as TGCGCCAGCAGCCAAGAGTCAGAAAACACCGGGGAGCTGTTTTTT. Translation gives CASSQESENTGELFF.

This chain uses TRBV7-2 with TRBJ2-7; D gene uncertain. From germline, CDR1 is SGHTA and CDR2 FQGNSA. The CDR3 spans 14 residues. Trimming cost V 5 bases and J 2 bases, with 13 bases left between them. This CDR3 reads CASSPVLAAYEQYF. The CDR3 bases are TGTGCCAGCAGCCCAGTATTGGCTGCCTACGAGCAGTACTTC.

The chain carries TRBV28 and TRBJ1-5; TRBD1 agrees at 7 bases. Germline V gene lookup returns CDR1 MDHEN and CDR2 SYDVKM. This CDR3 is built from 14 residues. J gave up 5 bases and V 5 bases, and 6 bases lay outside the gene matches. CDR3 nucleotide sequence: TGTGCCAGCAGTCCCGGAGGGGGCGATCAGCCCCAGCATTTT. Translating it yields CASSPGGGDQPQHF.

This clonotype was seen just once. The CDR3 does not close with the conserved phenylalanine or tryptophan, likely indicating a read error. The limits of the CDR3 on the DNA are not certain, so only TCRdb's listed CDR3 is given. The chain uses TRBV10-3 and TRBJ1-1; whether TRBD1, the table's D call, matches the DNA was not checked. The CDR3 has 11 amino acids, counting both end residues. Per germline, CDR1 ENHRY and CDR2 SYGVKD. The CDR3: CAISEDVGRFY.

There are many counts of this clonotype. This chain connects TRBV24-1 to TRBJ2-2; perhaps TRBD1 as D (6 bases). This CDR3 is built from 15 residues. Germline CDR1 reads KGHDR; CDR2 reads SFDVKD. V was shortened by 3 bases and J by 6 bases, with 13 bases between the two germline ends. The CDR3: CATSDIYREPGELFF. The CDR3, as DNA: TGTGCCACCAGTGATATTTACAGGGAACCCGGGGAGCTGTTTTTT.

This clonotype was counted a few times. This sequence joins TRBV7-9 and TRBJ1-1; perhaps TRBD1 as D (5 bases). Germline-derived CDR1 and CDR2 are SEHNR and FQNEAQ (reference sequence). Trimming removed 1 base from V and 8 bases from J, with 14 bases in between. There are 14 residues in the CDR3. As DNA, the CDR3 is TGTGCCAGCAGCTTAGTGGGGCAGCAGACGGAAGCTTTCTTT. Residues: CASSLVGQQTEAFF.

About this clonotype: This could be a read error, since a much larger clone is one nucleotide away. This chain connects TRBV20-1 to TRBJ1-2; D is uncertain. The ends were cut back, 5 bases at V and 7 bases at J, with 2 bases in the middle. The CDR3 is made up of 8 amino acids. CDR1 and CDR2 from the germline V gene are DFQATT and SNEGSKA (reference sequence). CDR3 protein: CSALGYTF. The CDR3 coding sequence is TGCAGTGCTCTTGGCTACACCTTC.

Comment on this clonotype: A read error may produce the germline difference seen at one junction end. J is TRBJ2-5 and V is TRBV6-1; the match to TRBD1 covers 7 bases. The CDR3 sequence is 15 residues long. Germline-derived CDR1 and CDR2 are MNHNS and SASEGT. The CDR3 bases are TGTGCCAGCAGTGAGGGACAGCCATCCCAAGAGACCAAGTACTTC. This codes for CASSEGQPSQETKYF.

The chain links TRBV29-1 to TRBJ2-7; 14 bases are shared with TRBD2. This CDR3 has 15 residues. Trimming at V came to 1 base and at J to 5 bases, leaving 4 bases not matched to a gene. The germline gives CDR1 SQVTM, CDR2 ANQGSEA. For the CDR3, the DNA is TGCAGCGTTGAAGGGGGACTAGCGGGAGTCGACGAGCAGTACTTC. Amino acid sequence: CSVEGGLAGVDEQYF.

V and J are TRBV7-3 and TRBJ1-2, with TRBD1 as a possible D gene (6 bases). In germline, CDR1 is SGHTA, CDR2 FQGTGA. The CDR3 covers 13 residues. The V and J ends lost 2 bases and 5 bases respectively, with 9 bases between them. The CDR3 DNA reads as TGTGCCAGCAGCTTATCAGGGGAATATGGCTACACCTTC. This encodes CASSLSGEYGYTF.